A selection of T cell receptor beta chains follows, all from one sample in a study of cytomegalovirus exposure and HLA in healthy donors. TCRdb keeps only in-frame clones here, not all; method: immunoSEQ multiplex PCR. This table holds some 110,000 clones, about 80% found once. Material: PBMCs. These receptors all come from a man aged 25-40 years in good health and CMV-seropositive. The conserved cysteine and the conserved F or W are not part of the CDR3 here. A D gene is named only where the DNA matches it firmly.

cdr3_length,j_call,v_call,d_call,cdr3_aa
12,TRBJ1-5,TRBV18,TRBD1,ASSFTGGNQPQH
13,TRBJ2-1,TRBV13,TRBD1,ASSPGTGARDEQF
13,TRBJ1-1,TRBV30,NA,AWMGGRMGGTEAF
13,TRBJ1-1,TRBV4-1,NA,ASSLFQGMNTEAF
13,TRBJ2-7,TRBV19,NA,ASSDPGLHSYEQY
13,TRBJ1-5,TRBV5-8,NA,ASSIQGYSNQPQH
12,TRBJ1-2,TRBV13,NA,ASSPLTPNYGYT
13,TRBJ1-1,TRBV9,NA,ASSGTGAPNTEAF
11,TRBJ1-2,TRBV10-3,NA,AISESGDYGYT
12,TRBJ1-6,TRBV28,NA,ASSGGAGRSPLH
15,TRBJ2-1,TRBV4-1,TRBD2,ASSQGTTSGRGHEQF
9,TRBJ2-5,TRBV30,NA,AWSGGETQY
13,TRBJ1-6,TRBV9,TRBD1,ASSVLGDRNSPLH
11,TRBJ1-2,TRBV4-3,TRBD1,ASSLTGEDGYT
13,TRBJ2-1,TRBV5-1,NA,ASHLSPGSVDEQF
10,TRBJ2-1,TRBV7-3,NA,ASSLNGNEQF
13,TRBJ1-4,TRBV9,NA,ASSVAGATNEKLF
15,TRBJ2-4,TRBV5-4,TRBD2,ASTPAGVSASKNIQY
15,TRBJ1-1,TRBV7-8,TRBD1,ASSTPGTGVRGTEAF
13,TRBJ2-3,TRBV5-6,TRBD2,ASSSPKVAGDTQY
14,TRBJ2-5,TRBV4-2,TRBD2,ASSPRTSGDQETQY
11,TRBJ2-5,TRBV9,TRBD2,ASRPGGGGIQY
12,TRBJ2-5,TRBV11-3,TRBD2,ASSYSGDSETQY
13,TRBJ2-1,TRBV11-2,TRBD1,ASSFRDRGRNEQF
12,TRBJ1-1,TRBV5-4,NA,ASSPRAGNTEAF
11,TRBJ1-1,TRBV29-1,NA,SVQGRMNTEAF
13,TRBJ1-1,TRBV10-1,NA,ASSEEAGPNAEAF
9,TRBJ1-4,TRBV6-5,NA,ASTGGFKLF
13,TRBJ2-1,TRBV6-4,TRBD1,ASSPWGQEVNEQF
12,TRBJ2-7,TRBV7-9,NA,ASSLQTSNYEQY
13,TRBJ2-3,TRBV4-2,TRBD2,ASSRPLSGEDTQY
10,TRBJ1-2,TRBV6-1,NA,AGSEHNYGYT
11,TRBJ2-5,TRBV27,NA,ASSPPGLETQY
12,TRBJ1-3,TRBV5-6,NA,ASSFPLSGNTIY
15,TRBJ1-1,TRBV27,NA,ASSFPTMSRVNTEAF
12,TRBJ2-6,TRBV13,NA,ASSPSDGANGLT
16,TRBJ2-5,TRBV9,TRBD2,ASSLQGLAGGGQETQY